This T cell receptor (beta chain) comes out of a study of OX40 agonist ivuxolimab in advanced cancers. About the study as a whole: Ivuxolimab was a fully human IgG2 agonistic monoclonal antibody targeting the costimulatory receptor OX40 (CD134). Intravenous ivuxolimab was administered to patients every 2 weeks at six dose levels: 0.01, 0.1, 0.3, 1.5, 3 and 10 mg/kg. Of the approximately 50 dose-escalation patients, hepatocellular carcinoma was present in some 19, melanoma in approximately 15, renal cell carcinoma in 9 and head and neck cancer in 9. In the dose-escalation cohort, over 65% of patients were male, and the mean age was roughly 60 years, with a range of roughly 20 to 80. Patients were allowed to have had prior anti-PD-1, anti-PD-L1 or anti-CTLA-4 therapy, and around 40% of the dose-escalation patients had previously received checkpoint inhibitors. Partial responses occurred in three dose-escalation patients: two with cutaneous melanoma and one with hepatocellular carcinoma. The purpose of peripheral TCRbeta sequencing was to test whether ivuxolimab changed TCR sequence diversity and led to clonal T-cell expansion. The paper covers the monotherapy dose-escalation part of the phase I ivuxolimab trial, which included N of about 51 patients.

Details on this clone: No antigen is known for it. Per-base quality was not reported, and no clone a single base away is much larger than it.

Study-wide findings and limitations: After ivuxolimab, more expanded clones were found on average in CD8+ T cells than in CD4+ T cells. At doses of 0.1 to 3.0 mg/kg, clonal expansion of both CD4+ and CD8+ T cells in blood was seen between baseline and week 6. Antigen specificity was not determined for the clonally expanded peripheral T cells. Low levels of normalized T-cell clonal expansion were also seen in some patients who did not respond. In partial responders in the 0.1-3.0 mg/kg groups, normalized peripheral clonal expansion was found to be among the lowest, especially among CD8+ T cells.

Relative to germline, V is 4 bases shorter and J is 0 bases shorter, with 17 bases between their ends. Including cysteine and phenylalanine, the CDR3 has 17 amino acids. Solely the CDR3 DNA is kept, with 51 bases framed from the first base. The germline V gene (reference sequence) specifies LNHDA as CDR1 and SQIVND as CDR2. Patients with a history of autoimmune disease or receiving systemic immunosuppression were excluded from the trial. In every dose cohort, peripheral blood was drawn for TCR sequencing at baseline, cycle 4 day 1, and cycle 7 day 1. The samples were taken from a phase I, first-in-human, multicenter, open-label dose-escalation trial of ivuxolimab. Adults with locally advanced or metastatic melanoma, renal cell, hepatocellular, or head and neck squamous cell carcinoma were enrolled in the trial. Before TCR sequencing, CD4+ T cells and CD8+ T cells were sorted from peripheral blood as separate populations.

Genomic DNA was isolated from the sorted cells so that the TCRbeta CDR3 region could be sequenced. The immunoSEQ Assay was used to sequence the TCRbeta CDR3 regions. TCRdb stores this immuneACCESS table with in-frame sequences only. Part of the clones is absent; in the studies checked, under half of the shortfall reflects unresolved V genes, and no reason is known for the rest. The sample has about 99,000 clones on record, approximately 94% of them singletons. 2% to 2.5% of the sample rests with the top ten. This specimen was CD4+ or CD8+ T cells sorted from blood, taken in a trial of the OX40 agonist ivuxolimab. The chain uses TRBV19 and TRBJ2-3; the D segment could be TRBD2, given 5 matching bases. The clonotype was recovered from an adult with an advanced solid tumor such as melanoma, head and neck, liver or kidney cancer. The CDR3 region reads CASSNTRVTLSTDTQYF. The nucleotides read TGTGCCAGTAGTAATACGAGGGTTACCCTGAGCACAGATACGCAGTATTTT.